This T cell receptor beta chain was recorded in a study of blood T cell repertoires in COVID-19. About the study: COVID-19 samples collected from the United States, Italy and Spain covered acute and convalescent phases.

How the authors handled the data: Amplification of reference gene primers was used by the study to estimate nucleated cell counts. Clones were sequenced by immunoSEQ multiplex PCR, and TCRdb holds only the in-frame ones, with some missing. The V and J calls and clone size are taken from that table; D and trimming were inferred from the DNA. Of 110,000 to 150,000 clones in the sample, 84% are singletons; the top ten hold about 10%. The TCR comes from a man aged 60-69 years with active or convalescent COVID-19. The material sequenced was peripheral blood.

CDR3 bases: TGTGCCACCAACGGGGGTTTCACAGATACGCAGTATTTT. Amino acids: CATNGGFTDTQYF. V and J are TRBV15 and TRBJ2-3; perhaps TRBD2 as D (6 bases). Per the germline V gene, CDR1 is LNHNV and CDR2 is YYDKDF (reference sequence). CDR3 length: 13 residues. V was cut by 7 bases and J by 2 bases, with 10 bases left in between.